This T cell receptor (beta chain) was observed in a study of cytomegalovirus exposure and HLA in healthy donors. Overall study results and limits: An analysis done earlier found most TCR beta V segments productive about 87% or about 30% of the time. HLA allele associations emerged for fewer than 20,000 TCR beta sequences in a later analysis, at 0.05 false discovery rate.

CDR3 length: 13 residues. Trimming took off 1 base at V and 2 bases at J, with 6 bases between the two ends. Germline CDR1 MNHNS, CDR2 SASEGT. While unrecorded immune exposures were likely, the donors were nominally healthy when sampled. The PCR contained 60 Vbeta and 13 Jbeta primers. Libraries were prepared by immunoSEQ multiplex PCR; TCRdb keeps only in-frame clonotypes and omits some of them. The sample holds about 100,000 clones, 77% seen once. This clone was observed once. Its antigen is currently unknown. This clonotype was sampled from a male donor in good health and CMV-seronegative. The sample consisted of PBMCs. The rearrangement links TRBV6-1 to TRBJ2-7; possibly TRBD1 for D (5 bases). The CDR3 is CASSEDRPYEQYF. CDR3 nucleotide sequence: TGTGCCAGCAGTGAAGACAGGCCCTACGAGCAGTACTTC.